Detailed here is one TCR beta chain. The record originates from a study of CD4+ T cells in melanoma. The V segment lost 1 base and the J segment 4 bases; nucleotides outside the gene matches: 7. Germline assignment: CDR1 SGHNT and CDR2 YYREEE (reference sequence). This CDR3 comprises 16 residues. Sequencing used immunoSEQ multiplex PCR; TCRdb keeps in-frame clones, though not all of them. The sample carries around 100,000 clones, 80% to 95% recorded once. Sequencing was carried out using peripheral blood. The gene calls are TRBV5-4 and TRBJ2-5, with 10 bases identical to TRBD2. This clonotype originated in a human donor with melanoma. CDR3 nucleotide sequence: TGTGCCAGCAGCTTGATGGCTAGCGGGAGAGGAGAGACCCAGTACTTC. It translates to CASSLMASGRGETQYF.